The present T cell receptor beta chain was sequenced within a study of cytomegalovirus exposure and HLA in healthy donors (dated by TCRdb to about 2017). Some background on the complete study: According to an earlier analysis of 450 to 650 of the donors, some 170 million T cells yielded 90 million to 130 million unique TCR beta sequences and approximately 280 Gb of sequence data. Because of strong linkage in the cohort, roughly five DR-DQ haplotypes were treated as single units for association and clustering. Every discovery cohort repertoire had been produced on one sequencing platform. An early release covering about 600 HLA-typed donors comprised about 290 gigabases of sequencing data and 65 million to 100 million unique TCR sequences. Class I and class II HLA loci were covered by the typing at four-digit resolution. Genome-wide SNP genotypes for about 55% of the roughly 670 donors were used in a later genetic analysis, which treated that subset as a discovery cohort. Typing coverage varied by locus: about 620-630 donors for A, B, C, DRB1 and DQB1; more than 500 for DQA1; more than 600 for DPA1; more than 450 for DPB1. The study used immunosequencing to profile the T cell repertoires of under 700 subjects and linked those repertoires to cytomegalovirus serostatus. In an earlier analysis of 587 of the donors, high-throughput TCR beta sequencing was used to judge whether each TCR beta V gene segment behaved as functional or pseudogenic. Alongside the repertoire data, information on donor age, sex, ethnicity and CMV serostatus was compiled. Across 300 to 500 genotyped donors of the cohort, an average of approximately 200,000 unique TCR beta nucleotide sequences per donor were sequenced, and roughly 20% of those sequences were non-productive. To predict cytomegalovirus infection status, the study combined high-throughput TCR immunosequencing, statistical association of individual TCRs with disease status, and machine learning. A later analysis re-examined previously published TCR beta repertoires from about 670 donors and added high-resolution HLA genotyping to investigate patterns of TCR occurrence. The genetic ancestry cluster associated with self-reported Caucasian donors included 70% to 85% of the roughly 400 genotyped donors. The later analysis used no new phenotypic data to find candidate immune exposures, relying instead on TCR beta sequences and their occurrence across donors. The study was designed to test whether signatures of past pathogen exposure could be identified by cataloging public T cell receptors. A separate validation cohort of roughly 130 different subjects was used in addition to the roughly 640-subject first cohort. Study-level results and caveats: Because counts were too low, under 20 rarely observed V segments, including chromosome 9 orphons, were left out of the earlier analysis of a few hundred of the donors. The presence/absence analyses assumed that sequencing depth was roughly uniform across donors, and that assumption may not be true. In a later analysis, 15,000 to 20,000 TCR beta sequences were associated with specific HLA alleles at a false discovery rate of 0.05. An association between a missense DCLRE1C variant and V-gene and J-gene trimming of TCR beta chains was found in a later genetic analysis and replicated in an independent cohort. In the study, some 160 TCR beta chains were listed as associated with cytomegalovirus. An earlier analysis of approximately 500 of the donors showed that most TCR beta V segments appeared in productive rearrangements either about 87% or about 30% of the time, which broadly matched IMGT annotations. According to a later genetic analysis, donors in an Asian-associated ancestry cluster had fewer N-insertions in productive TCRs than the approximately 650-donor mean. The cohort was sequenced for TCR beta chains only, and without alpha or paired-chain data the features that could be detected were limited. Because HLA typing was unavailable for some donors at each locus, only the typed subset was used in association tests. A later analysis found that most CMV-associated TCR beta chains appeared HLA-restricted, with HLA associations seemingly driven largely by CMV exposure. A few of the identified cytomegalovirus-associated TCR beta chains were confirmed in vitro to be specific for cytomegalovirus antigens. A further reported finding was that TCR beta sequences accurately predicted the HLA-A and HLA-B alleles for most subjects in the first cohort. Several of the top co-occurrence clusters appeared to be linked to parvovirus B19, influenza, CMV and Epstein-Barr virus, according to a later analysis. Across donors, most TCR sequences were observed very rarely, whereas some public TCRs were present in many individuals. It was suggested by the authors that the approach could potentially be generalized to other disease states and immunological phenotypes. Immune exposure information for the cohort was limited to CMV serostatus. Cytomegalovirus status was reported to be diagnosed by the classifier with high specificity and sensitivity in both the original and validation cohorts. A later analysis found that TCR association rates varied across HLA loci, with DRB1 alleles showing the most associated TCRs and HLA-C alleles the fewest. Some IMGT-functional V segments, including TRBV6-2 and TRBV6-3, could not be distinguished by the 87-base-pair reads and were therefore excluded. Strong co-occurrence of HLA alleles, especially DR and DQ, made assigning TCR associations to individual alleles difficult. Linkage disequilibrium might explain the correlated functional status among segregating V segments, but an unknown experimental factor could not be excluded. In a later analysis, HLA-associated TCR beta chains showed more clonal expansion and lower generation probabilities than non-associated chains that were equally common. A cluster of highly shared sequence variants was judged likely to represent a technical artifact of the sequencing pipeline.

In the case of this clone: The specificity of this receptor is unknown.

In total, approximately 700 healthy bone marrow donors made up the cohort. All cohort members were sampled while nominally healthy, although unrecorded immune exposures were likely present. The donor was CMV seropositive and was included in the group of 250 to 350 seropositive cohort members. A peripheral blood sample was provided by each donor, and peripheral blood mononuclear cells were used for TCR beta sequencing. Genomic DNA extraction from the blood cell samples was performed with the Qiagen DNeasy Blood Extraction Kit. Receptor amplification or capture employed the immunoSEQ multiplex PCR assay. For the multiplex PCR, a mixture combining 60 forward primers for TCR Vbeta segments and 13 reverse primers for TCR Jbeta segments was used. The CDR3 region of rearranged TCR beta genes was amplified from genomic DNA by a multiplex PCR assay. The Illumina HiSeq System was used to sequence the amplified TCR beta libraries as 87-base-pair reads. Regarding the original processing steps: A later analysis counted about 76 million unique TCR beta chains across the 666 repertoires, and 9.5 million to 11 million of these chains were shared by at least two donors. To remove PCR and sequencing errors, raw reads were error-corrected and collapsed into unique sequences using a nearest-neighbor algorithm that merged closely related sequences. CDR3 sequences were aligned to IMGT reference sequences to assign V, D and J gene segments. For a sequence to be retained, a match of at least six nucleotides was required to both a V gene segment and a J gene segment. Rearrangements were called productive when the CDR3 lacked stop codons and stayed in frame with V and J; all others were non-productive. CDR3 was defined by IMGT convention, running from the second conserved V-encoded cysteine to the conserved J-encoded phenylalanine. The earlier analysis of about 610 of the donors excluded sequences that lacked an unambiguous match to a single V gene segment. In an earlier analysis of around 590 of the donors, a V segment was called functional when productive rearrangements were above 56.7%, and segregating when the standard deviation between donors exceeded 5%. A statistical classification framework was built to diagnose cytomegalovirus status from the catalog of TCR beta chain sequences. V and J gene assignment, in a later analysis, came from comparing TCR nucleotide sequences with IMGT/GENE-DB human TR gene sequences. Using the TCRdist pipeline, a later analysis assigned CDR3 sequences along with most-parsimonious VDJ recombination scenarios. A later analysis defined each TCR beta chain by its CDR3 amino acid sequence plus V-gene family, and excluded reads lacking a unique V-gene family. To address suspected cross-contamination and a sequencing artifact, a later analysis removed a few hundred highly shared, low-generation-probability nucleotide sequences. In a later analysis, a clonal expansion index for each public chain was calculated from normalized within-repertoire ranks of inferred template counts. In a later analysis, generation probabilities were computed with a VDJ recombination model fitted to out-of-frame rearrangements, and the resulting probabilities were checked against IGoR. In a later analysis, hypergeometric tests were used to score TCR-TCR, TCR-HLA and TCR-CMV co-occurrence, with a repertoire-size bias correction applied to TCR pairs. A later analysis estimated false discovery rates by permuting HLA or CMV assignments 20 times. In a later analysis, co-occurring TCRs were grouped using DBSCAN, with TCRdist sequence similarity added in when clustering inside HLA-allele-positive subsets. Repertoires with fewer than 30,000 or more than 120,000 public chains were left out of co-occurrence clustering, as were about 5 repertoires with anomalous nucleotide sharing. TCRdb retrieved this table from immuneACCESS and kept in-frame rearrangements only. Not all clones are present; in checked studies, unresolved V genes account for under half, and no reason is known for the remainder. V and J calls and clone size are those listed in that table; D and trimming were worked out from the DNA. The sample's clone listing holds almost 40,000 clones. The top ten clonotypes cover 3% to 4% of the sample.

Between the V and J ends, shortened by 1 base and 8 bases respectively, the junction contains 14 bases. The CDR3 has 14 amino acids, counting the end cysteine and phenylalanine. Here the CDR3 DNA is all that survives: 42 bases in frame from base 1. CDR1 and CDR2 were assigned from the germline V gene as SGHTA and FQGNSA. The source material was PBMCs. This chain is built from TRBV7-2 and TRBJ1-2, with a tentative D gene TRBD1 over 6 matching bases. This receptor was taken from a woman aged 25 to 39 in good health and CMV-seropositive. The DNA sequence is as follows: TGTGCCAGCAGCTTAGGGGTCGGGGGGCTAGGCTACACCTTC. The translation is CASSLGVGGLGYTF.